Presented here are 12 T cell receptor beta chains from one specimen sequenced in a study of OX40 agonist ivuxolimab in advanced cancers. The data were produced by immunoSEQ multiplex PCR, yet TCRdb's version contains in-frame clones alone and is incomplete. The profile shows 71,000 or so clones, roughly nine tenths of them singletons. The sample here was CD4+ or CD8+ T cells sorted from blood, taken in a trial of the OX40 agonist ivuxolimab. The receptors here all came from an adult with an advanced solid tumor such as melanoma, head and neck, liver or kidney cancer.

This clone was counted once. CDR3 nucleotides: TGTGCCAGCCGGGACCCCACTGAAGCTTTCTTT. Protein: CASRDPTEAFF. The rearrangement links TRBV28 to TRBJ1-1, with TRBD1 as a possible D gene (5 bases). The V and J ends lost 8 bases and 4 bases respectively, with 8 bases between them. The CDR3 consists of 11 residues. The germline V gene encodes CDR1 MDHEN and CDR2 SYDVKM.

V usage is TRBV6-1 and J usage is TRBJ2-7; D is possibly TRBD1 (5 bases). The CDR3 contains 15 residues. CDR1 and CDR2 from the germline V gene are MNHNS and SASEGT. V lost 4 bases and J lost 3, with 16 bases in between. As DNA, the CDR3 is TGTGCCAGCAGTGGCAGACAGACCACTTACTACGAGCAGTACTTC. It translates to CASSGRQTTYYEQYF.

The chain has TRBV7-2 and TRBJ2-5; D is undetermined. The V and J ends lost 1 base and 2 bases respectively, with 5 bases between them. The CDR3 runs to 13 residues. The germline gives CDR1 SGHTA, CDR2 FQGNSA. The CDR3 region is CASSLGLQETQYF. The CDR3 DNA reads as TGTGCCAGCAGCTTAGGGTTACAAGAGACCCAGTACTTC. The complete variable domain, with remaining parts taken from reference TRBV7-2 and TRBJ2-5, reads GAGVSQSPSNKVTEKGKDVELRCDPISGHTALYWYRQSLGQGLEFLIYFQGNSAPDKSGLPSDRFSAERTGGSVSTLTIQRTQQEDSAVYLCASSLGLQETQYFGPGTRLLVL.

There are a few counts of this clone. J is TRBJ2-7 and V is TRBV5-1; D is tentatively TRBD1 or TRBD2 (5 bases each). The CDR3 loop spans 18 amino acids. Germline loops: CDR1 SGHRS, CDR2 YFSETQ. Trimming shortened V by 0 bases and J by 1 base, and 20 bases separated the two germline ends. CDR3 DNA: TGCGCCAGCAGCTTGGGGCGCTATCCGGGACGAGGATCCTACGAGCAGTACTTC. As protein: CASSLGRYPGRGSYEQYF.

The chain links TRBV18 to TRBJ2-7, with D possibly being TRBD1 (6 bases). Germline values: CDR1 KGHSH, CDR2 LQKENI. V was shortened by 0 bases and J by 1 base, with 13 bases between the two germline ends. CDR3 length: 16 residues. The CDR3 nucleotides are TGTGCCAGCTCACCACCATCCTCCCAGGGGTCCTACGAGCAGTACTTC. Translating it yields CASSPPSSQGSYEQYF.

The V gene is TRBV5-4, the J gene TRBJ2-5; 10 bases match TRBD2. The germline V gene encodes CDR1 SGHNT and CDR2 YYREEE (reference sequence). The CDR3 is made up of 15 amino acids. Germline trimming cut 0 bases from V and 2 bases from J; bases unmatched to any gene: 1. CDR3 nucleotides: TGTGCCAGCAGCTTGGCTAGCGGGGGACAAGAGACCCAGTACTTC. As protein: CASSLASGGQETQYF.

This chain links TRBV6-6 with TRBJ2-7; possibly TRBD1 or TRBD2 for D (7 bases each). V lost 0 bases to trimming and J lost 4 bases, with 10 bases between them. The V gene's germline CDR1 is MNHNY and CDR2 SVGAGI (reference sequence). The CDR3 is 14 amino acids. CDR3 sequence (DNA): TGTGCCAGCAGTTACTCGCAGGGGGGGTACGAGCAGTACTTC. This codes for CASSYSQGGYEQYF.

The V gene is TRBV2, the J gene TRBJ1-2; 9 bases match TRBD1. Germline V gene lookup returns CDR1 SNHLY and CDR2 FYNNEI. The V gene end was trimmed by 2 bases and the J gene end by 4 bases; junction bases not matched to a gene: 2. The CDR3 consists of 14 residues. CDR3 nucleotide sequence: TGTGCCAGCAGTGAATCGGACAGGGGCTATGGCTACACCTTC. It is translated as CASSESDRGYGYTF.

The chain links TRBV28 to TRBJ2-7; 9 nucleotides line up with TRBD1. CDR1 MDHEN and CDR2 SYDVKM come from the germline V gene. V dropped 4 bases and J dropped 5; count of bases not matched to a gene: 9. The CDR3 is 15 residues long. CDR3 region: CASSSPGTGLNEQYF. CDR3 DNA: TGTGCCAGCAGTTCACCCGGGACAGGGCTGAACGAGCAGTACTTC.

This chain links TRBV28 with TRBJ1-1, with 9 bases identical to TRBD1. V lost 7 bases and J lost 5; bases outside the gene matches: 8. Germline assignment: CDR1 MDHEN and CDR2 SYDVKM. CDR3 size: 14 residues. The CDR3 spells CASTLRQGGTEAFF. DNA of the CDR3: TGTGCCAGCACCCTGAGACAGGGGGGTACTGAAGCTTTCTTT.

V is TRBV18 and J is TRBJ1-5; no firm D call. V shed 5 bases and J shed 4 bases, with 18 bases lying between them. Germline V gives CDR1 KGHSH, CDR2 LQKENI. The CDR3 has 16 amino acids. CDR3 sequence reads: CASSSDLGAVNQPQHF. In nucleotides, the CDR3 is TGTGCCAGCTCATCTGACCTGGGTGCGGTAAATCAGCCCCAGCATTTT. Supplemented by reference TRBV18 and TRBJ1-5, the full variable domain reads NAGVMQNPRHLVRRRGQEARLRCSPMKGHSHVYWYRQLPEEGLKFMVYLQKENIIDESGMPKERFSAEFPKEGPSILRIQQVVRGDSAAYFCASSSDLGAVNQPQHFGDGTRLSIL.

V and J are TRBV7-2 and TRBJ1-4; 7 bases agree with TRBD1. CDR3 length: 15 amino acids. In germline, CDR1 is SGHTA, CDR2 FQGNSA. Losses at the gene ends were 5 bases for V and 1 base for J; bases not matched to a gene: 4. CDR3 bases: TGTGCCAGCAGCCCCCGGACAGGAACTAATGAAAAACTGTTTTTT. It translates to CASSPRTGTNEKLFF.